This T cell receptor (beta chain) was observed in a study of blood T cell repertoires in COVID-19. The repertoire was sequenced with immunoSEQ multiplex PCR; TCRdb's copy has only in-frame clones and lacks some. The sample shows 180,000 or so clones, 65% to 85% of them seen only once. Germline V lookup: CDR1 MNHNS, CDR2 SASEGT. The CDR3 is made up of 13 amino acids. Trimming removed 2 bases from V and 6 bases from J, with 11 bases in between. This sequence was found in a man aged 40-49 years who had recovered from COVID-19. V gene TRBV6-1 combines with J gene TRBJ2-7; tentative D call: TRBD1 (6 bases). The sequencing sample was made of PBMCs or T cells enriched from blood (not recorded which). CDR3 DNA sequence: TGTGCCAGCAGTGAAACAGGGATCGGCGAGCAGTACTTC. As protein: CASSETGIGEQYF.